One sample yielded the 20 T cell receptor beta chains listed below, sequenced in a study of regulatory T cells in long-lasting Graves disease. Relying on iRepertoire HTBI primers and Arm-PCR of CDR3 regions, the team built TCR beta libraries. In TCRdb, the multiplex PCR reads were re-called with MiXCR into one record per CDR3 protein. Of around 480,000 distinct CDR3 sequences listed, around 15% are singletons. Time point described: newly diagnosed GD, antithyroid drugs for less than 3 months. The authors made the TCR library using RNA they extracted from PBMCs. The sample was also linked to a second study, of T cells in Graves' hyperthyroidism and ophthalmopathy.

The sample consisted of peripheral blood mononuclear cells (PBMCs), taken at new diagnosis, from a patient treated with antithyroid drugs. The receptors shown here come from a woman in her forties or fifties with Graves disease.

This clonotype was detected ten times or more. The rearrangement links TRBV12-3 or TRBV12-4 to TRBJ2-7; D call uncertain. This CDR3 is 15 amino acids long. V was pared by 1 base and J by 6 bases, with 16 bases between. CDR3 protein: CASSLGLVKGLEQYF. CDR3 bases: TGTGCCAGCAGTTTAGGGTTGGTAAAAGGTCTCGAGCAGTACTTC.

This clonotype was recorded at least ten times. The chain couples TRBV6-5 to TRBJ1-5; no clear D gene. V was trimmed by 4 bases and J by 7 bases, leaving 20 bases between them. Germline CDR1 reads MNHEY; CDR2 reads SVGAGI. The CDR3 has 16 residues. The CDR3 DNA follows: TGTGCCAGCAGTTCCGGAGGTCCCTCCAGCCGGCAGCCCCAGCATTTT. Protein: CASSSGGPSSRQPQHF.

At least ten counts were recorded for this clonotype. V and J are TRBV12-3 or TRBV12-4 and TRBJ1-6, with D perhaps TRBD1 (5 bases). The CDR3 spans 14 residues. The ends were cut back, 6 bases at V and 5 bases at J, with 11 bases in the middle. CDR3 protein: CASSFGGDNSPLHF. In nucleotides, the CDR3 is TGTGCCAGCAGCTTTGGGGGAGATAATTCACCCCTCCACTTT.

The chain links TRBV5-5 to TRBJ2-7; possibly TRBD1 for D (5 bases). V lost 4 bases to trimming and J lost 1 base, with 15 bases between them. The CDR3 length is 15 residues. Germline V gene data show CDR1 as SGHKS and CDR2 as YYEKEE (reference sequence). CDR3 nucleotide sequence: TGTGCCAGCAGCCCACGACAGCGTCCTTCCTACGAGCAGTACTTC. This translates into CASSPRQRPSYEQYF.

This sequence joins TRBV19 and TRBJ2-1; D is uncertain. Trimming removed 3 bases from V and 8 bases from J, with 14 bases in between. The CDR3 has 14 residues. Germline CDR1 and CDR2: LNHDA and SQIVND (reference sequence). The CDR3: CASSMWLSSYEQFF. The DNA of the CDR3 is TGTGCCAGTAGTATGTGGTTGTCTAGTTATGAGCAGTTCTTC. Full variable domain (rest looked up from reference TRBV19 and TRBJ2-1): DGGITQSPKYLFRKEGQNVTLSCEQNLNHDAMYWYRQDPGQGLRLIYYSQIVNDFQKGDIAEGYSVSREKKESFPLTVTSAQKNPTAFYLCASSMWLSSYEQFFGPGTRLTVL.

The chain carries TRBV28 and TRBJ2-1; 7 bases agree with TRBD2. Germline V CDR1 and CDR2: MDHEN, SYDVKM. Trimming took 4 bases from V and 7 from J; bases not matched to a gene: 13. The CDR3 extends over 16 amino acids. CDR3 loop: CASSSLSGIENNEQFF. CDR3 bases: TGTGCCAGCAGTTCTCTCAGCGGGATTGAAAATAATGAGCAGTTCTTC.

In this sample, this clonotype turned up a few times. The chain links TRBV30 to TRBJ2-1, with D possibly being TRBD1 (5 bases). The CDR3 extends over 15 amino acids. Germline loops: CDR1 GTSNPN, CDR2 SVGIG (reference sequence). V lost 8 bases to trimming and J lost 1 base, with 18 bases between them. The CDR3 bases are TGTGCCCGGTTCCCTCAGGGAATGTCCTACAATGAGCAGTTCTTC. It encodes CARFPQGMSYNEQFF.

The CDR3 DNA reads TGTGCCAGCAGCCAATCTGGGGGGCAGAATGGGGCCAACGTCCTGACTTTC. Residues: CASSQSGGQNGANVLTF. J is TRBJ2-6 and V is TRBV3-1; possibly TRBD1 or TRBD2 for D (6 bases each). The CDR3 is 17 residues long. Germline V gene data show CDR1 as LGHDT and CDR2 as YNNKEL (reference sequence). The V gene lost 2 bases and the J gene lost 3 bases, with 14 bases spanning the gap.

Remarks on this clonotype: One junction end disagrees with the germline gene, perhaps due to a read error. The rearrangement uses TRBV7-8 and TRBJ2-1; D ambiguous. The CDR3 has 15 residues. Germline V gene sequence: CDR1 SGHVS, CDR2 FQNEAQ. The CDR3 DNA reads as TGCGCCAGCAGCCAAGATTTGCGCTCCTACAATGAGCAGTTCTTC. This gives the protein CASSQDLRSYNEQFF.

The V and J genes are TRBV11-2 and TRBJ2-1; TRBD2 matches 10 bases. Losses at the gene ends were 3 bases for V and 5 bases for J; bases not matched to a gene: 10. The CDR3 totals 17 residues. CDR1 is SGHAT, CDR2 FQNNGV, per germline. In DNA, the CDR3 is TGTGCCAGCAGCTTCGACTTACTAGCGGGGTTCGACAATGAGCAGTTCTTC. Residues: CASSFDLLAGFDNEQFF.

This clonotype was counted ten times or more. This chain uses TRBV27 with TRBJ1-2; 9 bases agree with TRBD1. The V segment lost 4 bases and the J segment 8 bases; nucleotides outside the gene matches: 14. The CDR3 spans 16 residues. Germline CDR1 is MNHEY and CDR2 is SMNVEV (reference sequence). The CDR3: CASSSSTPGTGQGYTF. The CDR3 DNA reads TGTGCCAGCAGTTCATCCACCCCAGGGACAGGGCAAGGCTACACCTTC.

This clonotype was found a few times. V and J are TRBV5-1 and TRBJ2-3; TRBD2 might be the D (5 bases). V was cut by 1 base and J by 0 bases, with 9 bases left in between. The CDR3 sequence is 15 residues long. Looked up from germline, CDR1 is SGHRS and CDR2 is YFSETQ. The CDR3 DNA is TGCGCCAGCAGCTTGTCACCGGGGAGCACAGATACGCAGTATTTT. It is translated as CASSLSPGSTDTQYF.

With respect to this clonotype: This clone may be a read error of a much larger clone one base away. V is TRBV3-1 and J is TRBJ2-5; no firm D call. The ends were cut back, 1 base at V and 11 bases at J, with 26 bases in the middle. The CDR3 totals 17 residues. CDR1 LGHDT and CDR2 YNNKEL come from the germline V gene (reference sequence). The CDR3 reads CASSQVFRWAASDEQYF. The CDR3 bases are TGTGCCAGCAGCCAAGTTTTCCGGTGGGCGGCTAGTGATGAGCAGTACTTC.

This clonotype was seen many times. The chain joins TRBV7-9 to TRBJ2-7, with TRBD2 matching over 8 bases. The V segment lost 5 bases and the J segment 3 bases; nucleotides outside the gene matches: 6. Germline lookup yields CDR1 SEHNR and CDR2 FQNEAQ (reference sequence). The CDR3 is made up of 14 amino acids. The CDR3 DNA follows: TGTGCCAGCAGCCAAACTAGCGGCCACTACGAGCAGTACTTC. Its protein product is CASSQTSGHYEQYF.

This clonotype was counted once. This CDR3 is missing its conserved last phenylalanine or tryptophan, likely due to a read error. The chain employs TRBV30 and TRBJ1-5; 7 bases fit TRBD1. The CDR3 has 14 residues. The trim removed 3 bases at V and 1 base at J, leaving 3 bases unmatched. Germline CDR1 is GTSNPN and CDR2 is SVGIG (reference sequence). The CDR3 protein is CAWRGQTSNQPQHL. CDR3 coding DNA: TGTGCCTGGAGGGGACAGACCAGCAATCAGCCCCAGCATCTT.

Points on this clonotype: Given a much more abundant clone one base away, this may be a read error. This chain links TRBV11-3 with TRBJ1-3; TRBD1 agrees at 12 bases. The germline V gene encodes CDR1 SGHNT and CDR2 YENEEA. The CDR3 is made up of 18 amino acids. CDR3 bases: TGTGCCAGCAGCTTGGAAGGGACAGGGGGCTCGTATGGAAACACCATGTATTTT. It translates to CASSLEGTGGSYGNTMYF.

This clonotype has ten or more counts. The J gene is TRBJ2-3, the V gene TRBV30, with D tentatively TRBD1 (6 bases). The CDR3 loop spans 16 amino acids. CDR1 is GTSNPN, CDR2 SVGIG, per germline (reference sequence). The V end lost 3 bases, the J end lost 1 base, and 17 bases lay between the germline ends. The CDR3 loop reads CAWSKKQGWGTDTQYF. The CDR3, as DNA: TGTGCCTGGAGCAAGAAACAGGGTTGGGGCACAGATACGCAGTATTTT.

In this sample, this clonotype turned up a few times. A clone one base away is much larger, so this may be a read error. V gene TRBV12-3 or TRBV12-4 combines with J gene TRBJ2-7; 11 bases fit TRBD2. The CDR3 sequence is 14 residues long. V lost 6 bases and J lost 2; bases outside the gene matches: 3. The CDR3 nucleotides are TGTGCCAGCAGCTTGACTAGCGGGGCCTACGAGCAGTACTTC. It encodes CASSLTSGAYEQYF.

This clonotype has a handful of counts. The rearrangement joins TRBV4-1 to TRBJ1-5; 7 bases agree with TRBD1. After removal of 3 bases from V and 0 bases from J, the junction contained 11 bases not matched to a gene. This CDR3 is 18 amino acids long. The germline V gene encodes CDR1 MGHRA and CDR2 YSYEKL. The CDR3 sequence is CASSHVTGTADSNQPQHF. The DNA of the CDR3 is TGCGCCAGCAGCCATGTCACCGGGACAGCAGATAGCAATCAGCCCCAGCATTTT.

Many counts were recorded for this clonotype. This rearrangement joins TRBV7-2 to TRBJ2-1, with D maybe TRBD1 (5 bases). Germline-derived CDR1 and CDR2 are SGHTA and FQGNSA. The CDR3 contains 14 residues. Deletions cut 4 bases from V and 3 bases from J, with 10 bases between. The CDR3 loop is CASSSGHYYNEQFF. The CDR3 coding sequence is TGTGCCAGCAGCTCCGGACACTACTACAATGAGCAGTTCTTC.